Each of the 20 T cell receptor beta chains below was sequenced from the same sample in a study of beta chain features in type 1 diabetes. The whole isolated RNA underwent reverse transcription, so sequencing captured expressed TCRB transcripts. Clones were sequenced by immunoSEQ multiplex PCR, and TCRdb holds only the in-frame ones, with some missing. The sample records under 300,000 clones, around a quarter being singletons. The source material was central memory CD4+ T cells from blood. The source is a man younger than 45 in good health.

V and J are TRBV9 and TRBJ1-5; the D is unclear. The CDR3 covers 12 residues. In germline, CDR1 is SGDLS, CDR2 YYNGEE. With 2 bases removed from V and 7 bases from J, the gap between germline ends came to 7 bases. The CDR3 coding sequence is TGTGCCAGCAGCGTCCGCGCGCAGCCCCAGCATTTT. Its protein product is CASSVRAQPQHF.

This clone was found many times. The CDR3 nucleotides read TGTGCCAGCAGCTTCGAGGGAGCACCAGCTAACGAGCAGTACTTC. Amino acids: CASSFEGAPANEQYF. The V gene is TRBV7-2, the J gene TRBJ2-7; D is possibly TRBD2 (5 bases). Trimming stripped 3 bases from V and 5 bases from J, with 17 bases between. The CDR3 has 15 residues. Per the germline V gene, CDR1 is SGHTA and CDR2 is FQGNSA.

On this clone: The junction departs from the called germline gene at one end, perhaps through a read error. The same CDR3 arises from other DNA sequences in this sample as well. This chain's CDR3 is CASSVDGNSYEQYF. As DNA, the CDR3 is TGTGCTAGCAGCGTAGACGGGAACTCCTACGAGCAGTACTTC. The rearrangement joins TRBV9 to TRBJ2-7, with D tentatively TRBD2 (5 bases). CDR1 and CDR2 (germline): SGDLS, YYNGEE. The CDR3 covers 14 residues.

The table lists this clone with a few counts. The chain has TRBV7-9 and TRBJ1-5; 9 bases match TRBD1. This CDR3 has 14 amino acids. Germline V CDR1 and CDR2: SEHNR, FQNEAQ (reference sequence). With 5 bases clipped from V and 6 bases from J, the junction kept 5 bases outside the gene matches. The CDR3 sequence is CASSHGQGPQPQHF. The CDR3 coding sequence is TGTGCCAGCAGCCATGGACAGGGGCCTCAGCCCCAGCATTTT.

This clone was counted a few times. The rearrangement joins TRBV5-1 to TRBJ2-7; D gene uncertain. Germline CDR1 SGHRS, CDR2 YFSETQ. This CDR3 is 14 amino acids long. The V and J ends lost 4 bases and 3 bases respectively, with 14 bases between them. CDR3 loop: CASSRDGQLYEQYF. In DNA form, the CDR3 reads TGCGCCAGCAGCAGGGATGGGCAGCTCTACGAGCAGTACTTC.

The rearrangement joins TRBV4-3 to TRBJ1-2; a weak D match, TRBD1 (6 bases). With 0 bases removed from V and 6 bases from J, the gap between germline ends came to 14 bases. Germline loops: CDR1 LGHNA, CDR2 YSLEER. There are 15 residues in the CDR3. The CDR3 sequence is CASSQDGRGGDGYTF. In nucleotides, the CDR3 is TGCGCCAGCAGCCAAGACGGCAGGGGTGGGGATGGCTACACCTTC.

The table lists this clone with many counts. One end of the junction is discordant with germline, which a read error may explain. The chain combines TRBV29-1 with TRBJ2-3, with TRBD1 as a possible D gene (6 bases). The CDR3 runs to 14 residues. Germline V gives CDR1 SQVTM, CDR2 ANQGSEA. CDR3 sequence: CSVKDQGQMDTQYF. The CDR3 bases are TGCAGCGTTAAAGACCAGGGGCAGATGGATACGCAGTATTTT.

This clone was found many times. The chain links TRBV15 to TRBJ2-7; D possibly corresponds to TRBD2 (5 bases). The length of the CDR3 is 12 residues. CDR1 is LNHNV, CDR2 YYDKDF, per germline (reference sequence). V lost 6 bases and J lost 4, with 10 bases in between. In DNA, the CDR3 is TGTGCCACCAGTCCCGGAGGTTACGAGCAGTACTTC. It encodes CATSPGGYEQYF.

The V call is TRBV19, the J call TRBJ2-5, with D perhaps being TRBD1 or TRBD2 (5 bases each). The V end was cut by 5 bases, the J end by 5 bases, with 12 bases between. Germline V lookup: CDR1 LNHDA, CDR2 SQIVND (reference sequence). The CDR3 contains 13 residues. CDR3 sequence (DNA): TGTGCCAGTAGTGCGAGGGGTCGGGAGACCCAGTACTTC. Residues: CASSARGRETQYF.

The rearrangement uses TRBV4-1 and TRBJ1-6; D remains unclear. Germline values: CDR1 MGHRA, CDR2 YSYEKL. The germline V and J ends were trimmed by 2 bases and 3 bases, with 8 bases remaining between them. The CDR3 spans 15 residues. The DNA of the CDR3 is TGCGCCAGCAGCCAATCCGAAGGCTATAATTCACCCCTCCACTTT. Amino acid sequence: CASSQSEGYNSPLHF.

This clone was counted a few times. The chain combines TRBV28 with TRBJ2-7, with TRBD2 matching over 8 bases. Per germline, CDR1 MDHEN and CDR2 SYDVKM. The trim removed 6 bases at V and 2 bases at J, leaving 9 bases unmatched. CDR3 size: 15 residues. CDR3 nucleotides: TGTGCCAGCAGCCCCTCGAATAGCGGGACCTACGAGCAGTACTTC. Translation: CASSPSNSGTYEQYF.

CDR3 bases: TGTGCCAGCTCACCCGGACAGGCGAAAAATGGCTACACCTTC. It yields the protein CASSPGQAKNGYTF. V and J are TRBV18 and TRBJ1-2; 7 bases fit TRBD1. With V trimmed by 3 bases and J by 6 bases, 7 bases remained unmatched. CDR1 is KGHSH, CDR2 LQKENI, per germline. The CDR3 totals 14 residues. Combining the CDR3 with reference TRBV18 and TRBJ1-2 gives the whole variable domain NAGVMQNPRHLVRRRGQEARLRCSPMKGHSHVYWYRQLPEEGLKFMVYLQKENIIDESGMPKERFSAEFPKEGPSILRIQQVVRGDSAAYFCASSPGQAKNGYTFGSGTRLTVV.

The V and J genes are TRBV6-1 and TRBJ2-6, with 9 bases fitting TRBD1. Germline V CDR1 and CDR2: MNHNS, SASEGT. V was pared by 3 bases and J by 0 bases, with 3 bases of the junction left unmatched. The CDR3 is 17 residues long. The CDR3 region is CASSEGQGFSGANVLTF. The DNA of the CDR3 is TGTGCCAGCAGTGAGGGACAGGGATTCTCTGGGGCCAACGTCCTGACTTTC.

This clone has only a few counts. V gene TRBV7-2 combines with J gene TRBJ2-7, with 8 bases identical to TRBD1. CDR3 size: 17 residues. V shed 5 bases and J 1 base; nucleotides not matched to a gene: 13. CDR1 SGHTA and CDR2 FQGNSA come from the germline V gene. The CDR3 region has the DNA TGTGCCAGCAGCCCGCAGTCTGGAAGGACAGGGTCCTACGAGCAGTACTTC. Residues: CASSPQSGRTGSYEQYF.

V gene TRBV7-6 combines with J gene TRBJ2-3; D is ambiguous. Germline V gene lookup returns CDR1 SGHVS and CDR2 FNYEAQ. This CDR3 comprises 14 residues. Trimming left V 6 bases short and J 1 base short, with 11 bases between. The CDR3 sequence: CASSLSGGTDTQYF. The CDR3 DNA sequence: TGTGCCAGCAGTTTAAGTGGGGGCACAGATACGCAGTATTTT.

This clone was counted only a few times. The rearrangement uses TRBV28 and TRBJ2-7; 12 bases fit TRBD2. The CDR3 has 15 residues. V dropped 3 bases and J dropped 7; count of bases not matched to a gene: 7. CDR1 and CDR2 from the germline V gene are MDHEN and SYDVKM. DNA of the CDR3: TGTGCCAGCAGTTTTTCCCTAGCGGGAGGGCGTGAGCAGTACTTC. Amino acids: CASSFSLAGGREQYF.

This sequence joins TRBV29-1 and TRBJ1-1, with no clear D. Germline V gene data show CDR1 as SQVTM and CDR2 as ANQGSEA. Trimming took off 7 bases at V and 4 bases at J, with 7 bases between the two ends. The length of the CDR3 is 10 residues. CDR3 bases: TGCAGCGGCTGGGTCACTGAAGCTTTCTTT. Residues: CSGWVTEAFF. Together with reference TRBV29-1 and TRBJ1-1, the CDR3 gives the full variable domain: SAVISQKPSRDICQRGTSLTIQCQVDSQVTMMFWYRQQPGQSLTLIATANQGSEATYESGFVIDKFPISRPNLTFSTLTVSNMSPEDSSIYLCSGWVTEAFFGQGTRLTVV.

The chain has TRBV5-1 and TRBJ2-5, with D uncertain. The V end was cut by 3 bases, the J end by 5 bases, with 20 bases between. The CDR3 has 16 amino acids. Germline lookup yields CDR1 SGHRS and CDR2 YFSETQ. The CDR3 loop reads CASSSNGPGFKETQYF. As DNA, the CDR3 is TGCGCCAGCAGCTCGAACGGGCCAGGATTCAAGGAGACCCAGTACTTC.

This clone was found a few times. The chain joins TRBV5-5 to TRBJ2-5; D not resolved. V was shortened by 5 bases and J by 1 base, with 12 bases between the two germline ends. Germline V gene data show CDR1 as SGHKS and CDR2 as YYEKEE (reference sequence). The CDR3 is 14 amino acids. The CDR3 here is CASRDLRSQETQYF. The CDR3 nucleotides are TGTGCCAGCAGAGATTTGCGGAGCCAAGAGACCCAGTACTTC.

The rearrangement uses TRBV5-1 and TRBJ2-5; 8 nucleotides match TRBD2. V shed 4 bases, J shed 4 bases, and the junction held 12 bases outside the gene matches. Looked up from germline, CDR1 is SGHRS and CDR2 is YFSETQ. The CDR3 totals 16 residues. The CDR3 bases are TGCGCCAGCAGCCCTTCTTCGGGGGGGCCAAGAGAGACCCAGTACTTC. It translates to CASSPSSGGPRETQYF.